The clone carrying this TCR beta chain was counted many times. Its specificity is unknown. TCRdb re-analysed the 5' RACE reads in MiXCR, keeping a single row per CDR3 protein. The sample contains fewer than 550,000 distinct CDR3 sequences, roughly 5.3% of which appear only once. The data stem from a study of CD8 T cells in ankylosing spondylitis. Trimming left V 3 bases short and J 6 bases short, with 11 bases between. The CDR3 is 14 residues long. Study-wide results and caveats: Ankylosing spondylitis blood appeared to be characterized by a TCR beta motif of several highly homologous variants.

Sequenced: blood, either unsorted or a sorted T cell fraction (not recorded which). The source of this sequence is a male donor with ankylosing spondylitis. The J gene is TRBJ1-4, the V gene TRBV12-3 or TRBV12-4; possible D gene TRBD1, 5 bases. CDR3 bases: TGTGCCAGCAGTTTTCAGGGTAGGGATGAAAAACTGTTTTTT. It encodes CASSFQGRDEKLFF.